Presented here are 5 T cell receptor beta chains from one specimen sequenced in a study of cytotoxic CD8 clonotypes in ibrutinib-treated CLL (dated by TCRdb to the early 2020s). The meaning of the sample's time point label: about a year on ibrutinib. The protocol used for the library was the immunoSEQ multiplex PCR assay. TCRdb obtained this table from immuneACCESS and retained in-frame rearrangements with V and J assigned. These tables miss some clones; where compared with another copy, unresolved V genes account for less than half of the shortfall, and the remainder is unexplained. The sample has 150,000 or so clones on record, 81% of them singletons. Together, the top ten hold 2% to 2.5% of the sample. The sample here was PBMCs, taken after 12 months of ibrutinib treatment. These TCRs come from a human donor with chronic lymphocytic leukemia.

This clone has only a few counts. This chain links TRBV28 with TRBJ2-2, with D tentatively TRBD1 (6 bases). This CDR3 spans 16 amino acids. Trimming took 3 bases from V and 0 from J, leaving 11 bases between them. Germline V gene data show CDR1 as MDHEN and CDR2 as SYDVKM. CDR3 in amino acids: CASSFFWGPNTGELFF. CDR3 DNA sequence: TGTGCCAGCAGTTTTTTCTGGGGGCCGAACACCGGGGAGCTGTTTTTT.

The gene calls are TRBV5-6 and TRBJ1-5, with D possibly matching TRBD1 (5 bases). Trimming shortened V by 1 base and J by 3 bases, and 11 bases separated the two germline ends. The CDR3 is made up of 15 amino acids. The germline CDR1 and CDR2 sequences are SGHDT and YYEEEE. The CDR3 loop is CASSLSGIDNQPQHF. The DNA of the CDR3 is TGTGCCAGCAGCTTGTCAGGGATTGACAATCAGCCCCAGCATTTT.

CDR3 coding DNA: TGTGCCAGCTCACCAACGGCAGGGAATGGGGTGAAAGAAAAACTGTTTTTT. Protein sequence: CASSPTAGNGVKEKLFF. The rearrangement links TRBV18 to TRBJ1-4; possible D gene TRBD1, 5 bases. The CDR3 contains 17 residues. In germline, CDR1 is KGHSH, CDR2 LQKENI. V was pared by 2 bases and J by 8 bases, with 21 bases between. The complete variable domain, with remaining parts taken from reference TRBV18 and TRBJ1-4, reads NAGVMQNPRHLVRRRGQEARLRCSPMKGHSHVYWYRQLPEEGLKFMVYLQKENIIDESGMPKERFSAEFPKEGPSILRIQQVVRGDSAAYFCASSPTAGNGVKEKLFFGSGTQLSVL.

The chain recombines TRBV28 with TRBJ1-5, with 7 nucleotides matching TRBD1. The germline V gene encodes CDR1 MDHEN and CDR2 SYDVKM. The trim removed 7 bases at V and 3 bases at J, leaving 6 bases unmatched. The CDR3 loop spans 14 amino acids. CDR3 region: CASTDTGVNQPQHF. The CDR3, as DNA: TGTGCCAGCACAGATACAGGGGTCAATCAGCCCCAGCATTTT.

The chain combines TRBV7-2 with TRBJ2-5; perhaps TRBD2 as D (7 bases). V lost 3 bases and J 3 bases, leaving 14 bases between the germline ends. In germline, CDR1 is SGHTA, CDR2 FQGNSA. The CDR3 loop spans 15 amino acids. For the CDR3, the DNA is TGTGCCAGCAGCTTTGGGGGGGCCGGAAAAGAGACCCAGTACTTC. Translating gives CASSFGGAGKETQYF.